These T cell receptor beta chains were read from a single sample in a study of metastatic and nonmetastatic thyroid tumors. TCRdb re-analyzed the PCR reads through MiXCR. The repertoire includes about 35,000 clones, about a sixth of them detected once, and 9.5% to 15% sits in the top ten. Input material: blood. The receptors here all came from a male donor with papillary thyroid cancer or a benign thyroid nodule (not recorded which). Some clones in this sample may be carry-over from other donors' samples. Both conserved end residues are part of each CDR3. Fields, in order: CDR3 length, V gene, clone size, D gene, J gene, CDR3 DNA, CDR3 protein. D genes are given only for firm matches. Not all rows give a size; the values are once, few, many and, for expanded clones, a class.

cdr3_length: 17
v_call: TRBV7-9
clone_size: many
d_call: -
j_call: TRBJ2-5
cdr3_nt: TGTGCCAGCAGCTTAGCTGGGGCAGGGTTTAGTGCCGAGACCCAGTACTTC
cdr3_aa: CASSLAGAGFSAETQYF

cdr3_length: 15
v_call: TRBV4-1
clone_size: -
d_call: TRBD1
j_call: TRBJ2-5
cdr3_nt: TGCGCCAGCAGCCAAGCGGACAGGGAGGCGGAGACCCAGTACTTC
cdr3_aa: CASSQADREAETQYF

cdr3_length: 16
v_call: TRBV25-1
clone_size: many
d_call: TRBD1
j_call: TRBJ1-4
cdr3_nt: TGTGCCAGCAGTGACCGATCGGGGACAGGCGATGAAAAACTGTTTTTT
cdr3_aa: CASSDRSGTGDEKLFF

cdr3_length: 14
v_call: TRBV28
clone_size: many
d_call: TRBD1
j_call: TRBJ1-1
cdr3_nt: TGTGCCAGCCGCCACAGGGGAATGAACACTGAAGCTTTCTTT
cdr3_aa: CASRHRGMNTEAFF

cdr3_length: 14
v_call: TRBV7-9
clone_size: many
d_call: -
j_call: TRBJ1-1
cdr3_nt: TGTGCCAGCAGCCTGGGGGGAAGCCACACTGAAGCTTTCTTT
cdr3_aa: CASSLGGSHTEAFF

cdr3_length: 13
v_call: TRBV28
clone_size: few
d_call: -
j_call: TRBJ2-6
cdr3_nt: TGTGCCAGCTTTTCGGCAGGGGCCAACGTCCTGACTTTC
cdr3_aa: CASFSAGANVLTF

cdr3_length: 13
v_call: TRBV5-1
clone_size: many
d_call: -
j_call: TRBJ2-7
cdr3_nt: TGCGCCAGCAGCCCTGACAGGCTCTACGAGCAGTACTTC
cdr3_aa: CASSPDRLYEQYF

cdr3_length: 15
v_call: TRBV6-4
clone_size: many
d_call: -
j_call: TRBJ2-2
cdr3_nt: TGTGCCAGCAGTGACTCGATACGGGGGTCCGGGGAGCTGTTTTTT
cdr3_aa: CASSDSIRGSGELFF

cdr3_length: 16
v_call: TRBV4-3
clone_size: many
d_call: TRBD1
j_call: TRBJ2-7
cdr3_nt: TGCGCCAGCAGCCAAGATGGGACAGGGGCTTTCAACGAGCAGTACTTC
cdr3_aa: CASSQDGTGAFNEQYF

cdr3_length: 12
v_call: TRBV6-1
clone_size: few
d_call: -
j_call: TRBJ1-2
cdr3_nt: TGTGCCAGCAGTCGGGACGGCTATGGCTACACCTTC
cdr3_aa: CASSRDGYGYTF

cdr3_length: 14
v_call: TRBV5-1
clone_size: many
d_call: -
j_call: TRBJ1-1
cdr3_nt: TGCGCCAGCAGTTTCGACGGATCGAACACTGAAGCTTTCTTT
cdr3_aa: CASSFDGSNTEAFF

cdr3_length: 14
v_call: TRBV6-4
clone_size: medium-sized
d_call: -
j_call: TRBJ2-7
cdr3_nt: TGTGCCAGCAGTGTCGGGGACGGCTCCTACGAGCAGTACTTC
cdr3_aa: CASSVGDGSYEQYF

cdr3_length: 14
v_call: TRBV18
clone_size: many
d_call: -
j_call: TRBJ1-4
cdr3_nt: TGTGCCAGCTCACCACAGGGTTTCGGTGAAAAACTGTTTTTT
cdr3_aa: CASSPQGFGEKLFF

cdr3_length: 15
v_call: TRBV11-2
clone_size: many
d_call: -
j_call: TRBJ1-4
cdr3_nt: TGTGCCAGCAGCTCGTTACAGGGACTTAATGAAAAACTGTTTTTT
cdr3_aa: CASSSLQGLNEKLFF

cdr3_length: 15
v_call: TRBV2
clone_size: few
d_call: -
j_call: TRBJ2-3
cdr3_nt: TGTGCCAGCAGTCCCGAACACTTCTGGGGAGATACGCAGTATTTT
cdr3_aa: CASSPEHFWGDTQYF

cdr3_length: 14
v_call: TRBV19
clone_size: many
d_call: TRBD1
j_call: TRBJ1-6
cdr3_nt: TGTGCCAGTAGGCAGACAGGGGGTAATTCACCCCTCCACTTT
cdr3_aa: CASRQTGGNSPLHF

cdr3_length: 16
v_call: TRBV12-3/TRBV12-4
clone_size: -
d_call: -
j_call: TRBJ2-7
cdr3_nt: TGTGCCAGCAGACCCGGGGGGCAGGGGGCCCACTACGAGCAGTACTTC
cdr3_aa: CASRPGGQGAHYEQYF

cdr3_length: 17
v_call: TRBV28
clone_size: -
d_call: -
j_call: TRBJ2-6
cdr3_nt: TGTGCCACCAATACACCTTTCGTCAGCTCTGGGGCCAACGTCCTGACTTTC
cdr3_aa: CATNTPFVSSGANVLTF

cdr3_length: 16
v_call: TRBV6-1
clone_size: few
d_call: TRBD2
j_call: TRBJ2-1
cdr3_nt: TGTGCCAGCAGCCAGGAGACTAGCGGGGGCTACAATGAGCAGTTCTTC
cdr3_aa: CASSQETSGGYNEQFF

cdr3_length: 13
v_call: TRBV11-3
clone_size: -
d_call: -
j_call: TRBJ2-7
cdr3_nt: TGTGCCAGCAGCTTAGGAGTGGAGGGCGAGCAGTACTTC
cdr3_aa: CASSLGVEGEQYF

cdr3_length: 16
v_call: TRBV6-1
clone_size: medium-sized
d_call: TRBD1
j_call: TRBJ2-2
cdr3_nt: TGTGCCAGCAGTGCCATGGGGACAGCATACACCGGGGAGCTGTTTTTT
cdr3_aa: CASSAMGTAYTGELFF

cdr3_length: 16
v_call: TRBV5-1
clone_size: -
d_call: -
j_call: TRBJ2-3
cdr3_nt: TGCGCCAGCAGCCGTGGGGCTGGATGTGAGACAGATACGCAGTATTTT
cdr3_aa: CASSRGAGCETDTQYF

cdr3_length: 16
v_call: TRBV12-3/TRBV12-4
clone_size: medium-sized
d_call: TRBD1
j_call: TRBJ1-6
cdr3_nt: TGTGCCAGCAGTCCTGGACAGGTTAATTATAATTCACCCCTCCACTTT
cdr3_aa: CASSPGQVNYNSPLHF

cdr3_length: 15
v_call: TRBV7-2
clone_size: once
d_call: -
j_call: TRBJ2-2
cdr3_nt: TGTGCCAGCAGTCCCTCGCGGACTGGCCGGAAAGGGCTGTTTTTT
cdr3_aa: CASSPSRTGRKGLFF

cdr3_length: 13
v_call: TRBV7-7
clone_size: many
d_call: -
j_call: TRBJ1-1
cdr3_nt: -
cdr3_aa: CASSLLFGSEAFF

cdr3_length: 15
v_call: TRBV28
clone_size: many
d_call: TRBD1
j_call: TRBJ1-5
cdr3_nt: TGTGCCAGCAGTCCCGGGACAGGGGGCGTTCAGCCCCAGCATTTT
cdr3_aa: CASSPGTGGVQPQHF

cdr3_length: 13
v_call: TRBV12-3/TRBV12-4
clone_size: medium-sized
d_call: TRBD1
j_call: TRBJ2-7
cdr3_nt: TGTGCCAGCAGCGCGGGACAGGGCTACGAGCAGTACTTC
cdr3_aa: CASSAGQGYEQYF

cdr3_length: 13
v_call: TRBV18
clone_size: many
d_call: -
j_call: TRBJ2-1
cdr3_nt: TGTGCCAGCTCACCAATGGTTACGAATGAGCAGTTCTTC
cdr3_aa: CASSPMVTNEQFF

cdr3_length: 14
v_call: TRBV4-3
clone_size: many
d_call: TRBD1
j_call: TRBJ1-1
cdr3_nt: TGCGCCAGCAGCCCGGAGACAGGGGGCACTGAAGCTTTCTTT
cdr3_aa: CASSPETGGTEAFF

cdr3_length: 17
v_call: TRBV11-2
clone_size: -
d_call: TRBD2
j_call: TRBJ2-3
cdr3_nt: TGTGCCAGCAGCTCGCCTGTACTAGCGGGGGGCACAGATACGCAGTATTTT
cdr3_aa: CASSSPVLAGGTDTQYF

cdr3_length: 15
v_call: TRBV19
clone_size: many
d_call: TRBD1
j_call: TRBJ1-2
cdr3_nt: TGTGCCAGTAGGGTCCCGACAGGGGAGCACTATGGCTACACCTTC
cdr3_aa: CASRVPTGEHYGYTF

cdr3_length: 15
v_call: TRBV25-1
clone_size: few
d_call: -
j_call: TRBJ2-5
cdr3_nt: TGTGCCAGCAGTTCCGGGACAAAATGGGGAGAGACACAGTACTTC
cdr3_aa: CASSSGTKWGETQYF

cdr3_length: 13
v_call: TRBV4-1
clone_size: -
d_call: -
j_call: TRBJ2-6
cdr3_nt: TGCGCCAGCAGCCAAGTTACATCGGACGTCCTGACTTTC
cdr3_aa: CASSQVTSDVLTF

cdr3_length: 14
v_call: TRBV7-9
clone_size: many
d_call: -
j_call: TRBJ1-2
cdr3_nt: TGTGCCAGCAGCTTAAACCTGGATGACTATGGCTACACCTTC
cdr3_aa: CASSLNLDDYGYTF

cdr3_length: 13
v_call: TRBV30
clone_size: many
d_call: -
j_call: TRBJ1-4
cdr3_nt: TGTGCCTGGAGTGTAGGCACCAGGGAAAAACTGTTTTTT
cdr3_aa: CAWSVGTREKLFF

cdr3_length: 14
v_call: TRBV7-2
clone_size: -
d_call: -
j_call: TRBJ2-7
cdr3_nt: TGTGAAAGCAGCCTCGGACTCGGCTCCTACGAGCAGTACTTC
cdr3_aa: CESSLGLGSYEQYF

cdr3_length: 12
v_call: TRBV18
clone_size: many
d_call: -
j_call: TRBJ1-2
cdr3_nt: TGTGCCAGCTCACCACGGAACTATGGCTACACCTTC
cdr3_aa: CASSPRNYGYTF

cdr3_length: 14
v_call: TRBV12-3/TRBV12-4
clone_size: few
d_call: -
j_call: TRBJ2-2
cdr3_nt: TGTGCCAGCAATCGGGAGTACGCCACCGGGGAGCTGTTTTTT
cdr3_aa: CASNREYATGELFF

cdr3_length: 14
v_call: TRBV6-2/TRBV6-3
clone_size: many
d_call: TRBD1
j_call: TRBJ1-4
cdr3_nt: TGTGCCAGCAGTACCGGGACAGGGGTCGAAAAACTGTTTTTT
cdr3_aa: CASSTGTGVEKLFF

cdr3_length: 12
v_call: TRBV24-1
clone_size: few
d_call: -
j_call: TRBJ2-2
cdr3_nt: TGTGCCACCAGTTGGGGGGCTGGGGAGCTGTTTTTT
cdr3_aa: CATSWGAGELFF

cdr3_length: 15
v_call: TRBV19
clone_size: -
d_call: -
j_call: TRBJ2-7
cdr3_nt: TGTGCCAGTAGTATTGGGCAGGGCTTCTCCTACGAGCAGTACTTC
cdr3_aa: CASSIGQGFSYEQYF

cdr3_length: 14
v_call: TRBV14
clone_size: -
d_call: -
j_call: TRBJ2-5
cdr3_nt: TGTGCCAGCAGCCAAGTAGCGGTTCAAGAGACCCAGTACTTC
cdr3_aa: CASSQVAVQETQYF